This T cell receptor (beta chain) emerged from a study of blood T cell repertoires in COVID-19. Repertoires were generated with immunoSEQ multiplex PCR, while TCRdb's copy carries only in-frame clones and drops some. The sample contains a few hundred thousand clones, 80% to 90% of which appear only once. The V gene's germline CDR1 is SEHNR and CDR2 FQNEAQ (reference sequence). CDR3 length: 16 residues. V was pared by 5 bases and J by 3 bases, with 14 bases between. The gene calls are TRBV7-9 and TRBJ1-6; D remains unclear. The origin of this receptor is a woman between 50 and 59 years old who had recovered from COVID-19. The specimen was PBMCs or T cells enriched from blood (not recorded which). CDR3 sequence: CASSTRVGLYNSPLHF. CDR3 nucleotide sequence: TGTGCCAGCAGCACCAGAGTGGGCCTCTATAATTCACCCCTCCACTTT.